These 6 T cell receptor beta chains were sequenced from one sample in a study of blood T cells in healthy people across ages. The authors ran a second PCR of about 7 to 12 cycles using a sample-barcoded 5' primer and a J-beta primer mix. TCRdb re-called the 5' RACE reads through MiXCR, storing one row per CDR3 protein. The repertoire holds about 640,000 distinct CDR3 sequences, approximately 59% seen once, with 30% to 40% in the top ten. What was sequenced was blood. These receptors originate from a man in his sixties in good health.

The chain combines TRBV5-1 with TRBJ2-1, with 7 nucleotides matching TRBD2. There are 13 residues in the CDR3. The ends lost 2 bases at V and 7 bases at J; junction bases unmatched: 3. Germline values: CDR1 SGHRS, CDR2 YFSETQ. The CDR3 DNA reads TGCGCCAGCAGCTTCGGGACTACGAATGAGCAGTTCTTC. Encoded protein: CASSFGTTNEQFF.

A word on this clonotype: It may be a read error: a sequence one base away is much more abundant. This chain uses TRBV11-2 with TRBJ2-5; 9 nucleotides match TRBD2. The CDR3 is 14 amino acids. Germline CDR1 reads SGHAT; CDR2 reads FQNNGV. V trimming: 5 bases; J trimming: 3 bases; junction bases outside the gene matches: 4. Here the CDR3 DNA reads TGTGCCAGCAGCCCCGGGACTAGCAAAGAGACCCAGTACTTC. Translated: CASSPGTSKETQYF.

Notes on this clonotype: A read error may account for a junction end that differs from germline. V and J are TRBV7-9 and TRBJ2-6; no definite D call. Germline V gene data show CDR1 as SEHNR and CDR2 as FQNEAQ (reference sequence). The CDR3 has 19 amino acids. The CDR3 region is CASSLAGQTYLSGTNVLTF. CDR3 sequence (DNA): TGTGCCAGCAGCTTAGCGGGTCAAACCTACCTCTCTGGGACCAACGTCCTGACTTTC.

The gene calls are TRBV7-9 and TRBJ2-5, with D maybe TRBD1 (5 bases). In germline, CDR1 is SEHNR, CDR2 FQNEAQ (reference sequence). Deletions cut 11 bases from V and 11 bases from J, with 18 bases between. The CDR3 spans 11 residues. CDR3 in DNA: TGTGCCGCGTCAAAAAGGGGTGAGCAGTACTTC. Protein: CAASKRGEQYF. Supplemented by reference TRBV7-9 and TRBJ2-5, the full variable domain reads DTGVSQNPRHKITKRGQNVTFRCDPISEHNRLYWYRQTLGQGPEFLTYFQNEAQLEKSRLLSDRFSAERPKGSFSTLEIQRTEQGDSAMYLCAASKRGEQYFGPGTRLLVL.

The rearrangement joins TRBV6-5 to TRBJ1-2, with D perhaps TRBD1 (6 bases). This CDR3 spans 13 amino acids. Germline CDR1 MNHEY, CDR2 SVGAGI. The ends were cut back, 5 bases at V and 7 bases at J, with 14 bases in the middle. This CDR3 is CASSAQGRGGYTF. CDR3 DNA sequence: TGTGCCAGCAGTGCACAGGGCAGGGGTGGCTACACCTTC.

This chain links TRBV6-5 with TRBJ2-2, with 7 bases that match TRBD1. CDR3 length equals 14 residues. Looked up from germline, CDR1 is MNHEY and CDR2 is SVGAGI. J gave up 5 bases and V 6 bases, and 6 bases lay outside the gene matches. For the CDR3, the DNA is TGTGCCAGCAGCGGACAGGCGTGGACCGGGGAGCTGTTTTTT. This encodes CASSGQAWTGELFF.